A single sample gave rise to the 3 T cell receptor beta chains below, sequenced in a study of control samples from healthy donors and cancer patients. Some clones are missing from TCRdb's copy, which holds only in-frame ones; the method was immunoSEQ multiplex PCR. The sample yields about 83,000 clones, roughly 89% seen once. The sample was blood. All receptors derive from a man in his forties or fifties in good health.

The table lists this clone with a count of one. The CDR3 loop is CASSVGASGGSFSTDTQYF. CDR3 sequence (DNA): TGTGCCAGCAGCGTAGGGGCTAGCGGGGGGTCCTTTAGCACAGATACGCAGTATTTT. The genes are TRBV9 and TRBJ2-3, with 11 nucleotides matching TRBD2. CDR3 length: 19 amino acids. CDR1 SGDLS and CDR2 YYNGEE come from the germline V gene. Trimming at V came to 0 bases and at J to 0 bases, leaving 9 bases not matched to a gene.

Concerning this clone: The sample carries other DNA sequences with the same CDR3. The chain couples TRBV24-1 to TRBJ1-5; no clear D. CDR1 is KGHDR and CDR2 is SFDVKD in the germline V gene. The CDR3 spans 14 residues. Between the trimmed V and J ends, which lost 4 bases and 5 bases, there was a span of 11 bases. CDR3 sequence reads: CATSEGILHQPQHF. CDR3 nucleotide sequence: TGTGCCACCAGTGAAGGCATACTTCATCAGCCCCAGCATTTT.

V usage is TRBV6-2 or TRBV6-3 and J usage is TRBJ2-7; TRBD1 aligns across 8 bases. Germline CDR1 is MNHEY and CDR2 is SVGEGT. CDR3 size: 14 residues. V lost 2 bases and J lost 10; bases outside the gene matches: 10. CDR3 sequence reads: CASSYRTGGRSQYF. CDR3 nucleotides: TGTGCCAGCAGTTACCGCACAGGGGGTCGGTCCCAGTACTTC.